These 29 T cell receptor beta chains came from one sample sequenced in a study of T cell responses to AZD1222 COVID-19 vaccine. Here immunoSEQ multiplex PCR was the method, and the copy in TCRdb shows in-frame clones only, minus some. This repertoire shows some 120,000 clones, 75% to 90% found once; its top ten account for around 10%. Sequences were derived from peripheral blood, sampled on day 0 of MenACWY control vaccination. The receptors stem from an adult in good health.

The chain has TRBV6-5 and TRBJ2-2, with D uncertain. The V and J ends lost 11 bases and 3 bases respectively, with 10 bases between them. CDR1 is MNHEY, CDR2 SVGAGI, per germline. The CDR3 has 12 residues. CDR3 in DNA: TGTGCCGATGCTGGTGACACCGGGGAGCTGTTTTTT. Encoded protein: CADAGDTGELFF.

The chain couples TRBV5-1 to TRBJ1-2; D gene uncertain. This CDR3 spans 12 amino acids. Germline V CDR1 and CDR2: SGHRS, YFSETQ. V lost 0 bases and J lost 6, with 6 bases in between. The chain's CDR3 is CASSLAGDGYTF. The CDR3 nucleotides read TGCGCCAGCAGCTTGGCTGGGGATGGCTACACCTTC.

This clone was detected a few times. The chain couples TRBV7-9 to TRBJ2-1, with 12 bases lining up with TRBD2. The CDR3 runs 16 residues. Germline CDR1 and CDR2: SEHNR and FQNEAQ (reference sequence). Trimming cost V 6 bases and J 5 bases; bases outside gene matches: 8. As DNA, the CDR3 is TGTGCCAGCAGTGGATTTCGGACTAGCGGGAACAATGAGCAGTTCTTC. Amino acid sequence: CASSGFRTSGNNEQFF.

This rearrangement joins TRBV7-3 to TRBJ2-1; TRBD1 matches at 7 bases. V trimming: 6 bases; J trimming: 4 bases; junction bases outside the gene matches: 6. Germline loops: CDR1 SGHTA, CDR2 FQGTGA. The CDR3 loop spans 14 amino acids. CDR3 protein: CASSPGQSYNEQFF. The CDR3 DNA follows: TGTGCCAGCAGTCCGGGACAGTCATACAATGAGCAGTTCTTC.

J is TRBJ2-1 and V is TRBV7-3, with D perhaps matching TRBD2 (6 bases). Germline V lookup: CDR1 SGHTA, CDR2 FQGTGA. With 7 bases removed from V and 0 bases from J, the gap between germline ends came to 13 bases. The CDR3 sequence is 15 residues long. CDR3 bases: TGTGCCAGCAAAGCGATGGGGGGCTCCTACAATGAGCAGTTCTTC. Translating it yields CASKAMGGSYNEQFF.

J is TRBJ2-4 and V is TRBV5-1; 11 bases agree with TRBD2. This CDR3 is 15 amino acids long. V dropped 4 bases and J dropped 1; count of bases not matched to a gene: 1. Per the germline V gene, CDR1 is SGHRS and CDR2 is YFSETQ. The CDR3 sequence is CASSPSGRAKNIQYF. The CDR3 DNA reads as TGCGCCAGCAGCCCTAGCGGGAGGGCCAAAAACATTCAGTACTTC.

The chain couples TRBV7-9 to TRBJ1-4; D is perhaps TRBD1 (6 bases). The CDR3 sequence is 15 residues long. Trimming removed 2 bases from V and 3 bases from J, with 10 bases in between. Germline CDR1 SEHNR, CDR2 FQNEAQ (reference sequence). CDR3 sequence: CASSLRGGPNEKLFF. CDR3 bases: TGTGCCAGCAGCTTACGCGGGGGCCCTAATGAAAAACTGTTTTTT.

This chain uses TRBV6-2 or TRBV6-3 with TRBJ2-1; 10 bases agree with TRBD2. With V trimmed by 6 bases and J by 8 bases, 13 bases remained unmatched. Germline V gene data show CDR1 as MNHEY and CDR2 as SVGEGT. The CDR3 has 16 residues. The DNA for the CDR3 is TGTGCCAGCAGCCAAAAAATAGCGGGAGGCCGGGATGAGCAGTTCTTC. Its protein is CASSQKIAGGRDEQFF.

In this sample, this clone turned up a few times. The chain carries TRBV5-6 and TRBJ2-3, with D maybe TRBD1 (5 bases). Per the germline V gene, CDR1 is SGHDT and CDR2 is YYEEEE. The length of the CDR3 is 14 residues. V was clipped by 4 bases and J by 2 bases, with 11 bases between them. CDR3 protein: CASSRQGSTDTQYF. CDR3 DNA sequence: TGTGCCAGCAGCCGCCAGGGTTCCACAGATACGCAGTATTTT.

The chain has TRBV4-3 and TRBJ2-1; the match to TRBD2 covers 7 bases. CDR1 LGHNA and CDR2 YSLEER come from the germline V gene. The junction had 8 bases not matched to a gene; V was cut back by 4 bases and J by 2 bases. The CDR3 consists of 16 residues. Here the CDR3 reads CASSPQVGGTYNEQFF. The CDR3 DNA sequence: TGCGCCAGCAGCCCGCAAGTGGGGGGGACCTACAATGAGCAGTTCTTC.

This chain connects TRBV5-3 to TRBJ1-2; no clear D. TRBV5-3 is identified as an open reading frame with a role that is uncertain. CDR3 length: 15 amino acids. V was shortened by 5 bases and J by 8 bases, with 22 bases between the two germline ends. CDR3 nucleotide sequence: TGTGCCAGAAGTCCATATCGGACCGCGCACTCCGGCTACACCTTC. This encodes CARSPYRTAHSGYTF.

This clone has a handful of counts. J is TRBJ2-7 and V is TRBV20-1; tentative D call: TRBD2 (6 bases). V lost 3 bases to trimming and J lost 4 bases, with 10 bases between them. The CDR3 extends over 12 amino acids. Germline loops: CDR1 DFQATT, CDR2 SNEGSKA (reference sequence). DNA for the CDR3: TGCAGTGCTAGTCGGGACTTATACGAGCAGTACTTC. The encoded protein is CSASRDLYEQYF.

This clone appeared a few times. The chain has TRBV28 and TRBJ2-7; TRBD1 agrees at 7 bases. The germline V gene has CDR1 MDHEN and CDR2 SYDVKM. The CDR3 loop spans 14 amino acids. V dropped 8 bases and J dropped 2; count of bases not matched to a gene: 9. The CDR3 region has the DNA TGTGCCAGCGGAACCGGGACAGCCGCCTACGAGCAGTACTTC. Protein: CASGTGTAAYEQYF.

The J gene is TRBJ1-4, the V gene TRBV7-9; D gene unclear. Germline loops: CDR1 SEHNR, CDR2 FQNEAQ (reference sequence). This CDR3 comprises 15 residues. The V end was cut by 5 bases, the J end by 5 bases, with 15 bases between. CDR3 sequence (DNA): TGTGCCAGCAGCAGTACGAACGGAATGAATGAAAAACTGTTTTTT. It encodes CASSSTNGMNEKLFF.

The chain has TRBV2 and TRBJ2-7; D is perhaps TRBD1 or TRBD2 (5 bases each). The V gene's germline CDR1 is SNHLY and CDR2 FYNNEI. Trimming pared 2 bases from V and 4 bases from J, leaving 15 bases between. The CDR3 extends over 15 amino acids. The CDR3 loop is CASSEIGAGRYEQYF. CDR3 in DNA: TGTGCCAGCAGTGAAATCGGGGCAGGGCGGTACGAGCAGTACTTC.

Only one count was recorded for this clone. V and J are TRBV5-1 and TRBJ1-2; the match to TRBD1 covers 7 bases. CDR3 length: 14 residues. Germline V gene data show CDR1 as SGHRS and CDR2 as YFSETQ. V was clipped by 4 bases and J by 4 bases; unmatched bases: 7. The CDR3 here is CASSVGQEGYGYTF. The CDR3 nucleotides read TGCGCCAGCAGCGTAGGACAGGAGGGCTATGGCTACACCTTC.

This clone occurred once. The rearrangement links TRBV7-9 to TRBJ1-5, with TRBD1 as a possible D gene (5 bases). CDR1 is SEHNR and CDR2 is FQNEAQ in the germline V gene (reference sequence). V lost 0 bases and J 6 bases, leaving 18 bases between the germline ends. The CDR3 is 17 amino acids. The CDR3 protein is CASSLARDQGGFQPQHF. CDR3 in DNA: TGTGCCAGCAGCTTAGCGAGGGATCAGGGAGGGTTTCAGCCCCAGCATTTT.

The CDR3 region is CASSLRLAGGAHPSYEQYF. CDR3 in DNA: TGTGCCAGCAGCTTACGACTAGCGGGAGGGGCGCACCCCTCCTACGAGCAGTACTTC. The chain employs TRBV7-6 and TRBJ2-7; 14 nucleotides agree with TRBD2. The germline gives CDR1 SGHVS, CDR2 FNYEAQ. Trimming took 2 bases from V and 0 from J; bases not matched to a gene: 9. The CDR3 totals 19 residues.

V is TRBV6-5 and J is TRBJ1-2; possible D gene TRBD1, 6 bases. Germline V gene data show CDR1 as MNHEY and CDR2 as SVGAGI. The CDR3 runs 15 residues. The V end lost 6 bases, the J end lost 1 base, and 15 bases lay between the germline ends. DNA of the CDR3: TGTGCCAGCAGCCTAGCCGGGACAAATAACTATGGCTACACCTTC. Amino acids: CASSLAGTNNYGYTF.

The chain carries TRBV7-9 and TRBJ2-7; D ambiguous. This CDR3 region has 16 residues. The germline V gene has CDR1 SEHNR and CDR2 FQNEAQ (reference sequence). The ends were cut back, 2 bases at V and 5 bases at J, with 19 bases in the middle. DNA of the CDR3: TGTGCCAGCAGCTTACTCCTAGGCTTCCCGGACCACGAGCAGTACTTC. This encodes CASSLLLGFPDHEQYF.

The chain combines TRBV19 with TRBJ2-7; no clear D gene. Germline V CDR1 and CDR2: LNHDA, SQIVND (reference sequence). The CDR3 has 14 residues. The germline V and J ends were trimmed by 2 bases and 3 bases, with 11 bases remaining between them. In nucleotides, the CDR3 is TGTGCCAGTAGTATAATGCCCTCTGGCTACGAGCAGTACTTC. Protein sequence: CASSIMPSGYEQYF.

This clone was observed once. The rearrangement links TRBV29-1 to TRBJ2-7, with 14 bases identical to TRBD2. The CDR3 totals 17 residues. The germline V gene encodes CDR1 SQVTM and CDR2 ANQGSEA. J was trimmed by 0 bases and V by 4 bases; bases with no gene match: 8. The CDR3 DNA follows: TGCAGCGTTGGAGGGACTAGCGGGAGCGAGAGCTCCTACGAGCAGTACTTC. Amino acid sequence: CSVGGTSGSESSYEQYF.

V and J are TRBV4-2 and TRBJ2-1; 7 bases agree with TRBD2. The CDR3 length is 17 residues. J lost 4 bases, V lost 0 bases, and 9 bases had no gene match. Germline V lookup: CDR1 LGHNA, CDR2 YNFKEQ. CDR3 in amino acids: CASSQDIQRGLYNEQFF. The CDR3 region has the DNA TGTGCCAGCAGCCAAGATATACAGCGGGGCCTATACAATGAGCAGTTCTTC.

The genes are TRBV27 and TRBJ1-5, with a tentative D call TRBD1 (5 bases). Germline CDR1 and CDR2: MNHEY and SMNVEV (reference sequence). This CDR3 spans 15 amino acids. Trimming shortened V by 4 bases and J by 3 bases, and 13 bases separated the two germline ends. DNA of the CDR3: TGTGCCAGCAGTTCATCAGGGATCCCCAATCAGCCCCAGCATTTT. It is translated as CASSSSGIPNQPQHF.

This CDR3 reads CASSQKYGQTKMNTEAFF. CDR3 coding DNA: TGCGCCAGCAGTCAAAAATATGGACAGACTAAGATGAACACTGAAGCTTTCTTT. The J gene is TRBJ1-1, the V gene TRBV23-1; tentative D call: TRBD1 (6 bases). TRBV23-1 belongs to the ORF category, with a function that is uncertain. The CDR3 spans 18 residues. V was shortened by 2 bases and J by 0 bases, with 19 bases between the two germline ends.

CDR3 region: CASSKGQENYGYTF. The DNA of the CDR3 is TGTGCCAGCAGTAAGGGACAGGAGAACTATGGCTACACCTTC. The rearrangement links TRBV6-5 to TRBJ1-2, with 8 nucleotides matching TRBD1. This CDR3 region has 14 residues. After removal of 5 bases from V and 2 bases from J, the junction contained 4 bases not matched to a gene. Germline CDR1 reads MNHEY; CDR2 reads SVGAGI.

V and J are TRBV18 and TRBJ2-1, with 8 bases aligning to TRBD1. There are 15 residues in the CDR3. V trimming: 3 bases; J trimming: 8 bases; junction bases outside the gene matches: 9. Germline CDR1 KGHSH, CDR2 LQKENI. CDR3 DNA sequence: TGTGCCAGCTCACCCCTAGGACAGGGTAGCTATGAGCAGTTCTTC. It encodes CASSPLGQGSYEQFF.

The rearrangement uses TRBV11-2 and TRBJ1-1, with TRBD1 as a possible D gene (6 bases). CDR1 SGHAT and CDR2 FQNNGV come from the germline V gene. There are 16 residues in the CDR3. Trimming took off 2 bases at V and 0 bases at J, with 13 bases between the two ends. The CDR3 loop is CASSLLLGTMNTEAFF. CDR3 in DNA: TGTGCCAGCAGCTTACTCCTCGGGACAATGAACACTGAAGCTTTCTTT.

V is TRBV9 and J is TRBJ2-1, with 8 bases matching TRBD2. From germline, CDR1 is SGDLS and CDR2 YYNGEE. This CDR3 has 15 residues. The V and J ends lost 0 bases and 4 bases, in that order; junction bases with no gene match: 3. As DNA, the CDR3 is TGTGCCAGCAGCGTAGGTAGCGGGACTTACAATGAGCAGTTCTTC. This encodes CASSVGSGTYNEQFF.